Presented here are 24 T cell receptor beta chains from one specimen sequenced in a study of blood T cells in healthy people across ages (dated by TCRdb to about 2015). The library was generated by 5' RACE. Instrument on record: Illumina HiSeq 2500. A second roughly 6 to 12 cycle PCR used a sample-barcoded 5' primer and a J-beta primer mix. The raw public data were reprocessed by TCRdb itself: fastp quality trimming at Q25, MiXCR clonotype calling, in-frame beta chains only. Every entry covers one CDR3 protein and lists the most common genes and DNA from its rows. The sample contains around 790,000 distinct CDR3 sequences, approximately 44% of them found a single time. The ten most abundant clones make up roughly 19% of the sample. Sequenced: blood. These receptors all come from a man aged 55 to 70 in good health.

This chain uses TRBV6-2 or TRBV6-3 with TRBJ1-2, with no clear D. Germline V gene lookup returns CDR1 MNHEY and CDR2 SVGEGT. V was pared by 6 bases and J by 2 bases, with 19 bases between. There are 16 residues in the CDR3. The CDR3 loop reads CASSLRRSGVNYGYTF. CDR3 DNA sequence: TGTGCCAGCAGCCTAAGAAGATCAGGTGTGAACTATGGCTACACCTTC.

The chain's CDR3 is CASSYLLDSDEQYF. Here the CDR3 DNA reads TGTGCCAGCAGTTACCTCTTGGATTCGGACGAGCAGTACTTC. The chain couples TRBV6-2 or TRBV6-3 to TRBJ2-7; D not certain. V was trimmed by 2 bases and J by 5 bases, leaving 13 bases between them. Germline loops: CDR1 MNHEY, CDR2 SVGEGT. CDR3 length equals 14 residues.

The CDR3 DNA follows: TGTGCCAGCATCTTGGGGGGCAGTCCTTCCTACAATGAGCAGTACTTC. Protein sequence: CASILGGSPSYNEQYF. V and J are TRBV6-2 or TRBV6-3 and TRBJ2-5; tentatively, D is TRBD1 or TRBD2 (6 bases each). Germline-derived CDR1 and CDR2 are MNHEY and SVGEGT. The CDR3 length is 16 residues. V was shortened by 7 bases and J by 11 bases, with 29 bases between the two germline ends.

This chain connects TRBV9 to TRBJ2-5; either TRBD1 or TRBD2 may fit D (5 bases each). This CDR3 contains 16 residues. Germline V gene lookup returns CDR1 SGDLS and CDR2 YYNGEE. V was pared by 3 bases and J by 5 bases, with 20 bases between. The CDR3 coding sequence is TGTGCCAGCAGCGAAGTTGGATTTGGGACGATGGAGACCCAGTACTTC. Translation: CASSEVGFGTMETQYF.

The rearrangement uses TRBV12-3 or TRBV12-4 and TRBJ1-5; TRBD1 aligns across 8 bases. Losses at the gene ends were 6 bases for V and 4 bases for J; bases not matched to a gene: 5. The CDR3 is made up of 14 amino acids. In nucleotides, the CDR3 is TGTGCCAGCAGCTCCACAGGGGGGAATCAGCCCCAGCATTTT. Its protein product is CASSSTGGNQPQHF.

The gene calls are TRBV5-1 and TRBJ2-3; 10 nucleotides match TRBD2. Germline trimming cut 4 bases from V and 1 base from J; bases unmatched to any gene: 6. Germline V CDR1 and CDR2: SGHRS, YFSETQ. The CDR3 runs to 16 residues. CDR3 residues: CASSGLAASGTDTQYF. In nucleotides, the CDR3 is TGCGCCAGCAGCGGACTAGCGGCATCGGGCACAGATACGCAGTATTTT.

The rearrangement joins TRBV28 to TRBJ2-5; TRBD2 matches at 7 bases. Germline values: CDR1 MDHEN, CDR2 SYDVKM. The CDR3 loop spans 17 amino acids. With V trimmed by 6 bases and J by 2 bases, 15 bases remained unmatched. The CDR3 DNA sequence: TGTGCCAGCAGGACACTCAGACTAGCCCGAATGCAAGAGACCCAGTACTTC. Protein sequence: CASRTLRLARMQETQYF.

J is TRBJ2-4 and V is TRBV7-6; D ambiguous. Gene TRBJ2-7 matches the end of the DNA better, so the J call may be wrong. Germline V gives CDR1 SGHVS, CDR2 FNYEAQ. The length of the CDR3 is 13 residues. CDR3 DNA: TGTGCCAGCAGCTTAGGGGTACGGAACGAGCAGTACTTC. Its translation: CASSLGVRNEQYF.

The count of this clonotype is one. The V gene is TRBV24-1, the J gene TRBJ2-5, with 11 bases fitting TRBD2. Germline V CDR1 and CDR2: KGHDR, SFDVKD. Trimming removed 5 bases from V and 4 bases from J; junction bases left unmatched: 5. The CDR3 spans 15 residues. CDR3 DNA: TGTGCCACCAGTGTCAGACTAGCGGGGCCAGAGACCCAGTACTTC. It translates to CATSVRLAGPETQYF.

There are many counts of this clonotype. V gene TRBV10-3 combines with J gene TRBJ2-7, with D possibly TRBD1 on 6 matching bases. CDR1 and CDR2 (germline): ENHRY, SYGVKD. This CDR3 is built from 12 residues. Between the trimmed V and J ends, which lost 9 bases and 2 bases, there was a span of 11 bases. The DNA of the CDR3 is TGTGCCATTGGGACACATCCCTACGAGCAGTACTTC. Protein sequence: CAIGTHPYEQYF.

The chain combines TRBV27 with TRBJ2-1; 16 nucleotides line up with TRBD2. V lost 5 bases and J lost 4; bases outside the gene matches: 8. The CDR3 is 18 amino acids. Germline CDR1 and CDR2: MNHEY and SMNVEV (reference sequence). The CDR3 reads CASSPGTSGGARYNEQFF. CDR3 DNA sequence: TGTGCCAGCAGTCCCGGGACTAGCGGGGGGGCCCGATACAATGAGCAGTTCTTC.

V gene TRBV29-1 combines with J gene TRBJ2-1, with 8 bases aligning to TRBD2. The J call may be incorrect, as the DNA end agrees better with TRBJ2-7. This CDR3 region has 14 residues. Germline-derived CDR1 and CDR2 are SQVTM and ANQGSEA. Here the CDR3 reads CSAERGSSYNEQYF. DNA of the CDR3: TGCAGCGCAGAGCGGGGGAGCTCCTACAATGAGCAGTACTTC.

The chain employs TRBV28 and TRBJ2-3, with D unclear. Germline V CDR1 and CDR2: MDHEN, SYDVKM. The length of the CDR3 is 14 residues. With 3 bases removed from V and 7 bases from J, the gap between germline ends came to 14 bases. CDR3 protein: CASSFLQLTHTQYF. The CDR3 DNA reads as TGTGCCAGCAGTTTCTTGCAGTTGACGCATACGCAGTATTTT.

The chain combines TRBV4-1 with TRBJ2-1, with no clear D. The CDR3 consists of 13 residues. Germline CDR1 is MGHRA and CDR2 is YSYEKL. Deletions cut 4 bases from V and 4 bases from J, with 8 bases between. CDR3 nucleotide sequence: TGCGCCAGCAGCCTGTCAGAATACAATGAGCAGTTCTTC. It codes for CASSLSEYNEQFF.

The table lists this clonotype with a few counts. A junction boundary mismatches the germline segment, possibly from a read error. The rearrangement uses TRBV6-2 or TRBV6-3 and TRBJ2-2; D gene uncertain. The CDR3 is 14 amino acids. CDR1 is MNHEY and CDR2 is SVGEGT in the germline V gene. CDR3 amino acids: CASSSFGSTRELFF. The CDR3 nucleotides read TGTGCCAGCAGTTCGTTCGGGTCCACCCGGGAGCTGTTTTTT.

The chain joins TRBV5-1 to TRBJ2-5; D is perhaps TRBD1 or TRBD2 (6 bases each). V shed 2 bases and J shed 1 base, with 12 bases lying between them. The CDR3 sequence is 15 residues long. From germline, CDR1 is SGHRS and CDR2 YFSETQ. Here the CDR3 reads CASSLGGRAQETQYF. As DNA, the CDR3 is TGCGCCAGCAGCTTAGGGGGGAGAGCCCAAGAGACCCAGTACTTC.

This clonotype appeared a few times. The chain combines TRBV5-1 with TRBJ2-7; D unresolved. The CDR3 is 13 amino acids. V lost 3 bases, J lost 2 bases, and 9 bases lay in between. The germline gives CDR1 SGHRS, CDR2 YFSETQ. CDR3 DNA sequence: TGCGCCAGCAGCTACGACAAGACCTACGAGCAGTACTTC. Its protein product is CASSYDKTYEQYF.

Only one count was recorded for this clonotype. A much larger clone differs by one base, so this may be a read error. V and J are TRBV6-6 and TRBJ2-3; possibly TRBD2 for D (5 bases). Germline V gene lookup returns CDR1 MNHNY and CDR2 SVGAGI (reference sequence). The CDR3 length is 14 residues. The CDR3 protein is CASSYVGSTDAQYF. The CDR3, as DNA: TGTGCCAGCAGTTACGTAGGGAGCACAGATGCGCAGTATTTT.

The V and J genes are TRBV21-1 and TRBJ1-1. TRBV21-1 is termed a pseudogene. This CDR3 has 15 amino acids. CDR3 DNA sequence: TGTGCCAGCAGCAAGAGGAGAGAGAGTAACACTGAAGCTTTCTTT. Protein: CASSKRRESNTEAFF.

V gene TRBV6-2 or TRBV6-3 combines with J gene TRBJ2-7; 10 nucleotides agree with TRBD1. The germline V gene encodes CDR1 MNHEY and CDR2 SVGEGT. The CDR3 runs 16 residues. J lost 3 bases, V lost 5 bases, and 10 bases had no gene match. The CDR3 DNA reads TGTGCCAGCAGTGATACCGGGACAGGGGCTGACTACGAGCAGTACTTC. Its translation: CASSDTGTGADYEQYF.

This clonotype was seen a few times. The chain recombines TRBV25-1 with TRBJ2-7; D gene ambiguous. Germline CDR1 reads MGHDK; CDR2 reads SYGVNS. Trimming cost V 6 bases and J 0 bases, with 6 bases left between them. The CDR3 has 12 residues. The DNA of the CDR3 is TGTGCCAGCAGGCAGAACTCCTACGAGCAGTACTTC. It specifies CASRQNSYEQYF.

In the case of this clonotype: An end of the junction differs from the germline gene, which may be a read error. The chain has TRBV12-3 or TRBV12-4 and TRBJ2-1; the D gene is possibly TRBD2 (6 bases). The J call is in doubt because the DNA end fits TRBJ2-7 better. The CDR3 is made up of 17 amino acids. CDR3: CTSSLRTKMGSYNEQYF. The CDR3 DNA follows: TGTACCAGCAGTCTAAGGACTAAGATGGGATCCTACAATGAGCAGTACTTC.

The chain joins TRBV7-6 to TRBJ2-3; tentative D call: TRBD2 (6 bases). Germline lookup yields CDR1 SGHVS and CDR2 FNYEAQ. Trimming cost V 4 bases and J 4 bases, with 33 bases left between them. The CDR3 covers 21 residues. The CDR3 DNA reads TGTGCCAGCAGCTCTCTAAAAATCCCGGGCGGGGAGTTCACCCGGGCAGATACGCAGTATTTT. It codes for CASSSLKIPGGEFTRADTQYF.

This chain joins TRBV7-8 and TRBJ2-3, with TRBD2 matching 12 bases. The ends lost 3 bases at V and 7 bases at J; junction bases unmatched: 8. Germline CDR1 is SGHVS and CDR2 is FQNEAQ. The CDR3 is 16 residues long. CDR3: CASSFPTSGGKNTQYF. The CDR3 nucleotides are TGTGCCAGCAGCTTCCCAACTAGCGGGGGGAAAAATACGCAGTATTTT.